Here is one T cell receptor (beta chain) with its context. Its antigen remains unidentified. Only one heparinised blood draw was taken per donor, and its volume averaged approximately 120 mL. The sample originates from a study of beta chain features in type 1 diabetes. Overall study findings and caveats: Type 1 diabetes patients showed a moderate but significant shortening of TCRB CDR3s in all four CD4+ subsets.

The whole isolated RNA underwent reverse transcription, so sequencing captured expressed TCRB transcripts. The table came from immunoSEQ multiplex PCR; TCRdb's copy has only in-frame clones and leaves some out. The sample includes tens of thousands of clones, 52% of them seen just once. CDR1 MNHEY and CDR2 SMNVEV come from the germline V gene (reference sequence). The J segment lost 9 bases and the V segment lost 5 bases, leaving 6 bases of the junction unmatched. The CDR3 spans 14 residues. The sequenced sample was Tregs from blood. This receptor was identified in a woman in her thirties or forties with type 1 diabetes. The V call is TRBV27, the J call TRBJ1-6; 8 bases line up with TRBD1. The CDR3 DNA is TGTGCCAGCAGTCCGGACAGGGATATTTCACCCCTCCACTTT. It specifies CASSPDRDISPLHF.